The 3 T cell receptor beta chains presented below share a single source sample, sequenced in a study of cytomegalovirus exposure and HLA in healthy donors. The PCR made use of 60 Vbeta and 13 Jbeta primers. Clones were read by immunoSEQ multiplex PCR, and TCRdb kept only the in-frame ones, dropping some. The sample consists of over 150,000 clones, about 68% of them appearing once. The sequencing input was PBMCs. The receptors originated from a man aged 18 to 30 in good health and CMV-seronegative.

V is TRBV27 and J is TRBJ2-1; the D gene is possibly TRBD2 (6 bases). The CDR3 runs to 15 residues. V was pared by 8 bases and J by 0 bases, with 14 bases between. The germline V gene has CDR1 MNHEY and CDR2 SMNVEV (reference sequence). The CDR3 here is CASASREVSYNEQFF. The CDR3 nucleotides are TGTGCCAGCGCTTCCAGGGAGGTCTCCTACAATGAGCAGTTCTTC.

The rearrangement links TRBV7-9 to TRBJ2-1; 9 bases map to TRBD2. V gave up 1 base and J gave up 10 bases; unmatched junction bases: 8. The CDR3 extends over 15 amino acids. The germline V gene encodes CDR1 SEHNR and CDR2 FQNEAQ (reference sequence). CDR3 amino acids: CASSLGLAGVGEQFF. The CDR3 bases are TGTGCCAGCAGCTTAGGTTTAGCGGGAGTAGGGGAGCAGTTCTTC. Using reference TRBV7-9 and TRBJ2-1 for the parts outside the CDR3, the full variable domain is DTGVSQNPRHKITKRGQNVTFRCDPISEHNRLYWYRQTLGQGPEFLTYFQNEAQLEKSRLLSDRFSAERPKGSFSTLEIQRTEQGDSAMYLCASSLGLAGVGEQFFGPGTRLTVL.

The DNA of the CDR3 is TGTGCCATCAGCCAGGAAAGAAACATTCAGCCCCAGCATTTT. Its translation: CAISQERNIQPQHF. V and J are TRBV10-3 and TRBJ1-5; D call uncertain. The CDR3 sequence is 14 residues long. From germline, CDR1 is ENHRY and CDR2 SYGVKD. The V end lost 6 bases, the J end lost 6 bases, and 15 bases lay between the germline ends.